These 3 T cell receptor beta chains came from one sample sequenced in a study of blood T cell repertoires in COVID-19. TCRdb keeps only in-frame clones here, not all; method: immunoSEQ multiplex PCR. The sample contains some 400,000 clones, 90% of which appear only once. The sample consisted of peripheral blood. The source of these receptors is a man aged 18-30 years with active or convalescent COVID-19.

This rearrangement joins TRBV7-2 to TRBJ1-5; a possible D gene is TRBD1 (5 bases). The CDR3 consists of 13 residues. Looked up from germline, CDR1 is SGHTA and CDR2 is FQGNSA. The germline V and J ends were trimmed by 5 bases and 3 bases, with 8 bases remaining between them. The CDR3 coding sequence is TGTGCCAGCAGCCCACAGGACAATCAGCCCCAGCATTTT. It is translated as CASSPQDNQPQHF.

Regarding this clone: Different DNA sequences within this sample yield the same CDR3. V and J are TRBV29-1 and TRBJ1-2; no reliable D call. The CDR3 length is 14 residues. Trimming left V 2 bases short and J 0 bases short, with 10 bases between. Looked up from germline, CDR1 is SQVTM and CDR2 is ANQGSEA. The CDR3 sequence is CSVEKALANYGYTF. In DNA, the CDR3 is TGCAGCGTTGAAAAGGCTCTAGCTAACTATGGCTACACCTTC. Full variable domain (remainder filled in from reference TRBV29-1 and TRBJ1-2): SAVISQKPSRDICQRGTSLTIQCQVDSQVTMMFWYRQQPGQSLTLIATANQGSEATYESGFVIDKFPISRPNLTFSTLTVSNMSPEDSSIYLCSVEKALANYGYTFGSGTRLTVV.

V gene TRBV19 combines with J gene TRBJ2-7, with D maybe TRBD1 (6 bases). CDR1 and CDR2 from the germline V gene are LNHDA and SQIVND (reference sequence). The germline V and J ends were trimmed by 9 bases and 8 bases, with 26 bases remaining between them. This CDR3 spans 15 amino acids. CDR3 sequence (DNA): TGTGCCAGCAGCTCACCGGGGACAACCACCGTAAAGCAGTACTTC. As protein: CASSSPGTTTVKQYF.